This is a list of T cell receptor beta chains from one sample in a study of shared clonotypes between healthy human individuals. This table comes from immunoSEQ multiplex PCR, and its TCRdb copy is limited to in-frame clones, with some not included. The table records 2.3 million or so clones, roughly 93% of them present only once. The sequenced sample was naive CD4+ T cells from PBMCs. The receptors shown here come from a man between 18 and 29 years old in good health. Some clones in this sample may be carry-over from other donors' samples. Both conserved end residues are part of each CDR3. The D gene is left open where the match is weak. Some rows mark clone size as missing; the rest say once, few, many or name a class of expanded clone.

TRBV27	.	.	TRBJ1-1	TGTGCCAGCAGTCCCTCGACAGGATTGCCAACTGAAGCTTTCTTT	CASSPSTGLPTEAFF
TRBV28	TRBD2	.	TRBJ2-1	TGTGCCAGCAGCCTCACCCGACTAGCGGGAGTGGGGTTCTTC	CASSLTRLAGVGFF
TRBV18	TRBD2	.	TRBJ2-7	TGTGCCAGCTCACCCGTCGGACTAGCGTCCGAGCAGTACTTC	CASSPVGLASEQYF
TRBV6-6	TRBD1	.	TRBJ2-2	TGTGCCAGCAGTTACACCGACAGGGGAAACACCGGGGAGCTGTTTTTT	CASSYTDRGNTGELFF
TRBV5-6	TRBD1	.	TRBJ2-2	TGTGCCAGCAGCCTTCTTTTGCGACAGGGGGCTGGGGAGCTGTTTTTT	CASSLLLRQGAGELFF
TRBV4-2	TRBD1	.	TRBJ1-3	TGTGCCAGCAGCCAAGTACCCTTAAATAGAGGGGGCGCCGGGTCTGGAAACACCATATATTTT	CASSQVPLNRGGAGSGNTIYF
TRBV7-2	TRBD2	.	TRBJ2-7	TGTGCCAGCAGCTTAGCTAGCGGGACCACCTACGAGCAGTACTTC	CASSLASGTTYEQYF
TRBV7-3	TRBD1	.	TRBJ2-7	TGTGCCAGCAGCTTAAGGGCAGGGGGCGTCTACGAGCAGTACTTC	CASSLRAGGVYEQYF
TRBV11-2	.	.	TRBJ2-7	TGTGCCAGCAGCTCCCAGACAGTCTCCTACGAGCAGTACTTC	CASSSQTVSYEQYF
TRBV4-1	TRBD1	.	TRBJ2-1	TGCGCCAGCAGCCAAGAGGGACAGGGAAGGACCGAGAAGTTCTTC	CASSQEGQGRTEKFF
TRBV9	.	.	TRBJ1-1	TGTGCCAGCAGCGTAACTCAGGTTCTCCGGGCTGAAGCTTTCTTT	CASSVTQVLRAEAFF
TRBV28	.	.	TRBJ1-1	TGTGTCTCGGGGACTGAAGCTTTCTTT	CVSGTEAFF
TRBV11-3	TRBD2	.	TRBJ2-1	TGTGCCAGCAGCTTAGCGCGGACTAGCGGGCCCGAGGTCTACAATGAGCAGTTCTTC	CASSLARTSGPEVYNEQFF
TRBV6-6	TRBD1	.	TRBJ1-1	TGTGCCAGCAGTTACATTGGACAGGGCCCGAACACTGAAGCTTTCTTT	CASSYIGQGPNTEAFF
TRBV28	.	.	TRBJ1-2	TGTGCCAGCAGTTCAGGACCGTATGGCTACACCTTC	CASSSGPYGYTF
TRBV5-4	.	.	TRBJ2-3	TGTGCCAGCAGCCCCCAGAGATCTAGCACAGATACGCAGTATTTT	CASSPQRSSTDTQYF
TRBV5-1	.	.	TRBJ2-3	TGCGCCAGCAGCTTGGAGAAGACCACAGATACGCAGTATTTT	CASSLEKTTDTQYF
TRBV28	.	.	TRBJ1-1	TGTGCCAGCAAATCGAACACTGAAGCTTTCTTT	CASKSNTEAFF
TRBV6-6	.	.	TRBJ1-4	TGTGCCAGCAGTTACTCAGGGGTGGAAGAAAAACTGTTTTTT	CASSYSGVEEKLFF
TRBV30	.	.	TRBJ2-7	TGTGCCTGGGATCGGGGCAGCCCCTACGAGCAGTACTTC	CAWDRGSPYEQYF
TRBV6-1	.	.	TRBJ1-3	TGTGCCAGCAGTGCGATACAGGTCCCGTTTTCTGGAAACACCATATATTTT	CASSAIQVPFSGNTIYF
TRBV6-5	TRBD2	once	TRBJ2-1	TGTGCCAGCAGTTACTCGAAGCGGGGACCTTACAATGAGCAGTTCTTC	CASSYSKRGPYNEQFF
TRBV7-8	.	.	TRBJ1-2	TGTGCCAGCAGCTTGGCACCGGGGCATGGCTACACCTTC	CASSLAPGHGYTF
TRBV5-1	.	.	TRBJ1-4	TGCGCCAGCAGCCCAGGGGTGGGTGCAAATGAAAAACTGTTTTTT	CASSPGVGANEKLFF
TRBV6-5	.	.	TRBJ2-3	TGTGCCAGCAGCCGGAGGCGGAGCGATACGCAGTATTTT	CASSRRRSDTQYF
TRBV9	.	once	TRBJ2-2	TGTGCCAGCAGCGTAGAGGAATACCGAGGCGGGGAGCTGTTTTTT	CASSVEEYRGGELFF
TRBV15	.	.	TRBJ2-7	TGTGCCACCAGCAGAACCGGGAGCCGGGCCTTTTACGAGCAGTACTTC	CATSRTGSRAFYEQYF
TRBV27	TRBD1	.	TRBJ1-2	TGTGCCAGCAGACCTACCGGACAGGTCCCCGGCTACACCTTC	CASRPTGQVPGYTF
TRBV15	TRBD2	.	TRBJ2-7	TGTGCCACCAGCAGGCATCGGGGGGAGTACGAGCAGTACTTC	CATSRHRGEYEQYF
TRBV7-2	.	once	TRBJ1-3	TGTGCCAGCAGTTCAGGTTACTCTGGAAACACCATATATTTT	CASSSGYSGNTIYF
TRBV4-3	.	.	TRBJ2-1	TGCGCCAGCAGCCAAGATTTTGCGGGGTACAATGAGCAGTTCTTC	CASSQDFAGYNEQFF
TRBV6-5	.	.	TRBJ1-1	TGTGCCAGCAGTGCCCTGGTTCAGGGCACTGAAGCTTTCTTT	CASSALVQGTEAFF
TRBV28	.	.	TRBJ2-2	TGTGCCAGCAGTTTATTCGGTTCTTTGGCCGGGGAGCTGTTTTTT	CASSLFGSLAGELFF
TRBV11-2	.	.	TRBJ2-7	TGTGCCAGCAGCTTACAGCGGTGGTACGAGCAGTACTTC	CASSLQRWYEQYF
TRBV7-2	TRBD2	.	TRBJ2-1	TGTGCCAGCAGTCGGGCGGGGGATTCCTACAATGAGCAGTTCTTC	CASSRAGDSYNEQFF
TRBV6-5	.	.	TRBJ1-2	TGTGCCAGCAGACCCCCCCAGGGCGGCTACACCTTC	CASRPPQGGYTF
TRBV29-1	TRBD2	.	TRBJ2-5	TGCCGCCTGAGACCATATCCGAGACGAGCGGGGGAGACCCAGTACTTC	CRLRPYPRRAGETQYF
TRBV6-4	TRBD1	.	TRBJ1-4	TGTGCCAGCAGGCTGACAGGGAACAGTGAAAAACTGTTTTTT	CASRLTGNSEKLFF
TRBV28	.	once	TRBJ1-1	TGTGCCAGCTCAAATTCCCTCCGGGGCTACACTGAAGCTTTCTTT	CASSNSLRGYTEAFF
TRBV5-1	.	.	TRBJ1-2	TGCGCCAGCAGCTTGCGGACGACCCAAAATCTTTATGGCTACACCTTC	CASSLRTTQNLYGYTF
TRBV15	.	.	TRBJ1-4	TGTGCCACCAGCAGCCGAGGTGGCCATGAAAAACTGTTTTTT	CATSSRGGHEKLFF
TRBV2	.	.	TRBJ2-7	TGTGCCTGTAGGGGGTCTTCGACCTACGAGCAGTACTTC	CACRGSSTYEQYF
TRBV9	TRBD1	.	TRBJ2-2	TGTGCCAGCAGACCAGGGGGTATGGGGACCGGGGAGCTGTTTTTT	CASRPGGMGTGELFF
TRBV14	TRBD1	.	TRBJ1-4	TGTGCCAGCAGCCAAGGGGACAGCCCTAATGAAAAACTGTTTTTT	CASSQGDSPNEKLFF
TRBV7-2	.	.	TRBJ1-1	TGTGCCAGCAGCCCCTGGGATCGCGACCCCGACCCTGAAGCTTTCTTT	CASSPWDRDPDPEAFF
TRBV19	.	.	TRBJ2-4	TGTGCCAGTAGTATGGATAGGCAGAAAAACATTCAGTACTTC	CASSMDRQKNIQYF
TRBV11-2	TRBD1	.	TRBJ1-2	TGTGCCAGCAGCCAGAGGGGGGACAGGGGAGGCTACACCTTC	CASSQRGDRGGYTF
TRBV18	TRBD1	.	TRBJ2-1	TGTGCCAGCTCACTTCAGGGGGCGGGTACTTACAATGAGCAGTTCTTC	CASSLQGAGTYNEQFF
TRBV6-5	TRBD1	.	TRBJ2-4	TGTGCCAGCAGGACAGGGAAAAACATTCAGTACTTC	CASRTGKNIQYF
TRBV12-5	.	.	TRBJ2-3	TGTGCTAGTGGGCGGGGCACAGATACGCAGTATTTT	CASGRGTDTQYF
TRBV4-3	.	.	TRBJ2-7	TGCGCCAGCAGCCAAGATTTGTCAGCAGAAGGTGAGCAGTACTTC	CASSQDLSAEGEQYF
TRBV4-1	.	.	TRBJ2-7	TGCGCCAGCAGCCCTCCAGACAGGGGAGGGTCCTACGAGCAGTACTTC	CASSPPDRGGSYEQYF
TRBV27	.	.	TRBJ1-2	TGTGCCAGCAGTTTTGTGAGAAACTATGGCTACACCTTC	CASSFVRNYGYTF
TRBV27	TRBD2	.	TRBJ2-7	TGTGCCAGCCGAGACATCGGAGCGGGAGCCTACGAGCAGTACTTC	CASRDIGAGAYEQYF
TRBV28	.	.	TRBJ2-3	TGTGCCAGCACGCCTTTAGGCTACCAGACAGATACGCAGTATTTT	CASTPLGYQTDTQYF
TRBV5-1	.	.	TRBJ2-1	TGCGCCAGCAGCTTGGCCGTTAGCTCCTACAATGAGCAGTTCTTC	CASSLAVSSYNEQFF